This T cell receptor (beta chain) derives from a study of cytomegalovirus exposure and HLA in healthy donors. 13 Jbeta primers and 60 Vbeta primers were used for the PCR. The protocol was immunoSEQ multiplex PCR, while the TCRdb copy is restricted to in-frame clones and leaves out a portion. The sample holds 150,000 or so clones, less than 85% seen once. The germline V gene encodes CDR1 SGHRS and CDR2 YFSETQ. Losses at the gene ends were 4 bases for V and 8 bases for J; bases not matched to a gene: 11. The length of the CDR3 is 15 residues. This clonotype was obtained from a man younger than 35 in good health and CMV-seropositive. What was sequenced was PBMCs. This chain connects TRBV5-1 to TRBJ1-4; 7 positions agree with TRBD1. For the CDR3, the DNA is TGCGCCAGCAGCCGGGGACAGACAGGATGGGAAAAACTGTTTTTT. Translation: CASSRGQTGWEKLFF.